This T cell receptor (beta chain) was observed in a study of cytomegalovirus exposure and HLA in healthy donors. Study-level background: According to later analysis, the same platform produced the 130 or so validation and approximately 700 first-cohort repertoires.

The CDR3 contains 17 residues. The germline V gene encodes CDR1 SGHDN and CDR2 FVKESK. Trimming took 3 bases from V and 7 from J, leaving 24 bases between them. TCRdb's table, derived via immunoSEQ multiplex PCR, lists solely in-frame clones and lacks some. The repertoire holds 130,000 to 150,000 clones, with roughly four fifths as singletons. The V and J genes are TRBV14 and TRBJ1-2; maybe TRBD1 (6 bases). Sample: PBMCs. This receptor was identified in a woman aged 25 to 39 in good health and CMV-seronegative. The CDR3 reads CASSHRDNFPKSRGYTF. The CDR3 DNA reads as TGTGCCAGCAGCCACCGGGACAATTTCCCCAAATCGCGTGGCTACACCTTC.